Listed here are 2 T cell receptor beta chains from one sample, sequenced in a study of identical twins. TCRdb reprocessed the 5' RACE reads with MiXCR, giving one entry per CDR3 protein. The table shows about 520,000 distinct CDR3 sequences, with roughly a fifth occurring only once. This same sample was also taken into another study, of T cells expressing NK-cell markers.

Material: CD4+ T cells sorted from blood. The receptors here all came from a woman younger than 30 in good health.

The V call is TRBV30, the J call TRBJ1-6, with D perhaps matching TRBD1 (5 bases). The CDR3 length is 13 residues. Germline assignment: CDR1 GTSNPN and CDR2 SVGIG (reference sequence). Trimming stripped 5 bases from V and 8 bases from J, with 13 bases between. DNA of the CDR3: TGTGCCTGGGGCTGGGGCGCGGATTCACCCCTCCACTTT. Translating gives CAWGWGADSPLHF.

The chain employs TRBV6-5 and TRBJ2-7; D unresolved. CDR1 is MNHEY and CDR2 is SVGAGI in the germline V gene. The V end was cut by 4 bases, the J end by 7 bases, with 8 bases between. This CDR3 spans 11 amino acids. CDR3 DNA sequence: TGTGCCAGCAGTTCCCGGTTGGAGCAGTACTTC. Translating gives CASSSRLEQYF.